Included here is one TCR beta chain sequence, with context. The V and J ends lost 0 bases and 3 bases respectively, with 10 bases between them. The germline gives CDR1 SGHRS, CDR2 YFSETQ. The CDR3 totals 14 residues. The sample comes from a study of shared T cell receptors in the human thymus. Assay used: immunoSEQ multiplex PCR; TCRdb lists only in-frame clones, some missing. The table records 550,000 to 800,000 clones, approximately 85% of them present only once. These data also featured in a second study, about human thymus T cells. That source notes: Resections were taken during corrective heart surgery, and the thymus tissue came from these. An apparent bias in V and J gene usage was seen in thymic and blood repertoires.

V gene TRBV5-1 combines with J gene TRBJ2-7, with a tentative D call TRBD2 (6 bases). Sequencing was done on a sample of thymocytes. The sequence was obtained from a girl under two years old with a congenital heart defect. The DNA of the CDR3 is TGCGCCAGCAGCTTGGGCTACGGGAGCTACGAGCAGTACTTC. Its protein product is CASSLGYGSYEQYF.